The source of this TCR beta chain is a study of OX40 agonist ivuxolimab in advanced cancers. On the study more broadly: Dose-escalation patients were diagnosed with hepatocellular carcinoma, melanoma, renal cell cancer or head and neck cancer. Study conclusions and caveats: The specificity for antigen of the expanded peripheral T cells was not determined. CD8+ T cells averaged more expanded clones than CD4+.

Generated by immunoSEQ multiplex PCR, the TCRdb table keeps only in-frame clones and is missing some. The sample consists of more than 65,000 clones, 88% of them appearing once. CDR3 length: 10 residues. The germline V and J ends were trimmed by 3 bases and 3 bases, with 2 bases remaining between them. Germline values: CDR1 DFQATT, CDR2 SNEGSKA (reference sequence). To note about this clone: Antigen specificity is unknown.

Patients with a history of autoimmune disease or on systemic immunosuppression were excluded. This sample comprised CD4+ or CD8+ T cells sorted from blood, obtained in a trial of the OX40 agonist ivuxolimab. The clonotype originates from an adult with an advanced solid tumor such as melanoma, head and neck, liver or kidney cancer. The chain combines TRBV20-1 with TRBJ2-5, with D unclear. CDR3 protein: CSARKETQYF. The DNA for the CDR3 is TGCAGTGCTAGGAAAGAGACCCAGTACTTC.